The 14 T cell receptor beta chains below all came from one sample that was sequenced in a study of control samples from healthy donors and cancer patients. The data were produced by immunoSEQ multiplex PCR, yet TCRdb's version contains in-frame clones alone and is incomplete. The sample contains 78,000 or so clones, about 90% of which appear only once. Sequencing input: blood. These receptors originate from a woman between 45 and 65 years old in good health.

This chain connects TRBV12-3 or TRBV12-4 to TRBJ2-1; 11 nucleotides match TRBD2. This CDR3 comprises 13 residues. The ends lost 6 bases at V and 6 bases at J; junction bases unmatched: 1. The CDR3 nucleotides read TGTGCCAGCAGGACTAGCGGGGCCAATGAGCAGTTCTTC. It is translated as CASRTSGANEQFF.

The chain has TRBV5-1 and TRBJ1-6; D gene ambiguous. Germline values: CDR1 SGHRS, CDR2 YFSETQ. CDR3 length equals 11 residues. V dropped 0 bases and J dropped 10 bases, with 2 bases sitting between them. CDR3 in amino acids: CASSLASPLHF. CDR3 sequence (DNA): TGCGCCAGCAGCTTGGCCTCACCCCTCCACTTT. Full variable domain (remainder filled in from reference TRBV5-1 and TRBJ1-6): KAGVTQTPRYLIKTRGQQVTLSCSPISGHRSVSWYQQTPGQGLQFLFEYFSETQRNKGNFPGRFSGRQFSNSRSEMNVSTLELGDSALYLCASSLASPLHFGNGTRLTVT.

This chain connects TRBV30 to TRBJ1-4, with D possibly matching TRBD1 (5 bases). Germline CDR1 and CDR2: GTSNPN and SVGIG (reference sequence). CDR3 length: 13 residues. The CDR3 spells CASSGAREEKLFF. The CDR3, as DNA: TGTGCTAGCAGCGGGGCCAGGGAAGAAAAACTGTTTTTT.

The rearrangement uses TRBV7-9 and TRBJ2-3; D not resolved. The CDR3 totals 14 residues. CDR1 is SEHNR and CDR2 is FQNEAQ in the germline V gene (reference sequence). Trimming cost V 5 bases and J 2 bases, with 11 bases left between them. The CDR3 spells CASSADGATDTQYF. CDR3 nucleotide sequence: TGTGCCAGCAGCGCGGACGGAGCCACAGATACGCAGTATTTT. Complete variable domain (other parts from reference TRBV7-9 and TRBJ2-3): DTGVSQNPRHKITKRGQNVTFRCDPISEHNRLYWYRQTLGQGPEFLTYFQNEAQLEKSRLLSDRFSAERPKGSFSTLEIQRTEQGDSAMYLCASSADGATDTQYFGPGTRLTVL.

V gene TRBV4-1 combines with J gene TRBJ1-2, with 8 bases lining up with TRBD1. The CDR3 length is 17 residues. The J segment lost 4 bases and the V segment lost 0 bases, leaving 10 bases of the junction unmatched. Germline V lookup: CDR1 MGHRA, CDR2 YSYEKL. CDR3 residues: CASSQDTAGGGSYGYTF. DNA of the CDR3: TGCGCCAGCAGCCAAGATACGGCAGGGGGCGGTAGCTATGGCTACACCTTC.

The V gene is TRBV28, the J gene TRBJ1-1; D is unclear. Trimming removed 2 bases at V and 7 bases at J, with 14 bases between. CDR3 size: 14 residues. Germline V gives CDR1 MDHEN, CDR2 SYDVKM. CDR3 protein: CASSLDQAKVEAFF. As DNA, the CDR3 is TGTGCCAGCAGTTTAGATCAGGCAAAAGTTGAAGCTTTCTTT.

This clone was detected only once. V usage is TRBV11-3 and J usage is TRBJ2-1; 7 nucleotides agree with TRBD2. V trimming: 1 base; J trimming: 0 bases; junction bases outside the gene matches: 0. Germline values: CDR1 SGHNT, CDR2 YENEEA. This CDR3 region has 15 residues. CDR3 DNA: TGTGCCAGCAGCTTAGGGGACTACTCCTACAATGAGCAGTTCTTC. It is translated as CASSLGDYSYNEQFF.

In nucleotides, the CDR3 is TGTGCCAGCCGGTCCTACGAGCAGTACTTC. Translation gives CASRSYEQYF. The chain combines TRBV28 with TRBJ2-7; D uncertain. Between the trimmed V and J ends, which lost 8 bases and 1 base, there was a span of 3 bases. The CDR3 is 10 amino acids. The V gene's germline CDR1 is MDHEN and CDR2 SYDVKM.

The V gene is TRBV9, the J gene TRBJ1-6; no firm D call. The V and J ends lost 5 bases and 8 bases respectively, with 14 bases between them. This CDR3 has 14 amino acids. Germline V gene lookup returns CDR1 SGDLS and CDR2 YYNGEE. CDR3: CASSVGPGDSPLHF. For the CDR3, the DNA is TGTGCCAGCAGTGTTGGCCCGGGCGATTCACCCCTCCACTTT.

The V call is TRBV12-3 or TRBV12-4, the J call TRBJ2-1; D remains ambiguous. The CDR3 is 13 amino acids. The germline V and J ends were trimmed by 5 bases and 4 bases, with 9 bases remaining between them. The CDR3: CASSLARYNEQFF. The CDR3 DNA sequence: TGTGCCAGCAGTCTGGCGCGGTACAATGAGCAGTTCTTC.

The rearrangement joins TRBV6-6 to TRBJ2-7, with 7 bases lining up with TRBD1. J was trimmed by 2 bases and V by 6 bases; bases with no gene match: 1. Per the germline V gene, CDR1 is MNHNY and CDR2 is SVGAGI (reference sequence). This CDR3 comprises 12 residues. CDR3 in DNA: TGTGCCAGCAGCGGGACAGCCTACGAGCAGTACTTC. Amino acids: CASSGTAYEQYF.

This chain uses TRBV6-5 with TRBJ2-3; 7 nucleotides line up with TRBD1. The trim removed 6 bases at V and 2 bases at J, leaving 5 bases unmatched. The CDR3 consists of 14 residues. Germline assignment: CDR1 MNHEY and CDR2 SVGAGI. The CDR3: CASRQGQITDTQYF. CDR3 nucleotide sequence: TGTGCCAGCAGACAGGGACAGATCACAGATACGCAGTATTTT.

This clone was observed once. This chain uses TRBV3-1 (or the pseudogene TRBV3-2) with TRBJ1-1; D gene unclear. The germline CDR1 and CDR2 sequences are LGHDT and YNNKEL (reference sequence). The CDR3 contains 12 residues. The V end lost 2 bases, the J end lost 0 bases, and 1 base lay between the germline ends. The CDR3 coding sequence is TGTGCCAGCAGCCAAATGAACACTGAAGCTTTCTTT. Amino acid sequence: CASSQMNTEAFF.

This clone showed up just once. This chain connects TRBV15 to TRBJ2-7, with 8 bases identical to TRBD2. Germline CDR1 is LNHNV and CDR2 is YYDKDF (reference sequence). With 1 base clipped from V and 0 bases from J, the junction kept 14 bases outside the gene matches. The CDR3 spans 19 residues. CDR3 region: CATSRGGLKLAASSYEQYF. CDR3 sequence (DNA): TGTGCCACCAGCAGAGGGGGACTAAAACTAGCGGCCAGCTCCTACGAGCAGTACTTC.